This T cell receptor (beta chain) was observed in a study of OX40 agonist ivuxolimab in advanced cancers. Study as a whole: Patients' therapy was ivuxolimab, an antibody that acts as an agonist of OX40 (CD134). Partial responses occurred in Three dose-escalation patients, one with hepatocellular carcinoma and two with cutaneous melanoma. Patients received intravenous ivuxolimab every 2 weeks at 0.01 to 10 mg/kg. Findings of the study overall: CD4+ and CD8+ T cells in blood underwent clonal expansion by week 6 at 0.1 to 3.0 mg/kg.

About this clone: Antigen specificity is unknown.

The CDR3 has 15 amino acids. Deletions cut 1 base from V and 4 bases from J, with 11 bases between. Germline V gene data show CDR1 as SGHKS and CDR2 as YYEKEE (reference sequence). Sequencing was performed with immunoSEQ multiplex PCR; in TCRdb, only in-frame clones are kept and a portion is missing. Of 90,000 to 100,000 clones listed, about 91% are singletons. The clonotype originates from an adult with an advanced solid tumor such as melanoma, head and neck, liver or kidney cancer. Specimen: CD4+ or CD8+ T cells sorted from blood, collected in a trial of the OX40 agonist ivuxolimab. The chain couples TRBV5-5 to TRBJ2-2; no reliable D call. The CDR3 sequence: CASSLLRSTTGELFF. DNA of the CDR3: TGTGCCAGCAGCTTGTTAAGGAGTACCACCGGGGAGCTGTTTTTT.